The 9 T cell receptor beta chains in this list originate from one sample, sequenced in a study of tumor-infiltrating lymphocytes in primary liver carcinoma. DNA and RNA were both co-extracted from 20-30 mg of bulk tissue that had not been sorted. Reverse transcription of roughly 0.45 ug total RNA with a constant-region primer produced TCR beta cDNA. Slightly modified ARM-PCR served as the procedure for the TCR beta libraries. These libraries came from three rounds of nested multiplex PCR. A C-beta reverse primer was combined with TRBV1-TRBV30 forward primers in the first two PCR rounds, and each round had about 10 cycles. TCRdb itself ran the multiplex PCR reads through MiXCR, one entry per CDR3 protein. Found here are roughly 70,000 distinct CDR3 sequences, about three quarters of them singletons; the top ten hold around two fifths. The sample consisted of liver tumor tissue from sampling region 4. The subset was: tumor region T4, right-lateral pole. These receptors came from a man aged 40-50 years with primary liver carcinoma and hepatitis B virus infection.

Many counts were recorded for this clonotype. This chain connects TRBV7-9 to TRBJ1-4; TRBD1 matches 9 bases. Germline V gene sequence: CDR1 SEHNR, CDR2 FQNEAQ (reference sequence). CDR3 length equals 14 residues. The V segment lost 5 bases and the J segment 8 bases; nucleotides outside the gene matches: 6. The CDR3 sequence is CASSRGQGPEKLFF. DNA of the CDR3: TGTGCCAGCAGCCGGGGACAGGGCCCGGAAAAACTGTTTTTT.

In this sample, this clonotype turned up a few times. A read error may be the cause here, since a much bigger clone is one base away. The chain employs TRBV11-3 and TRBJ2-4, with D perhaps assigned TRBD1 or TRBD2 (5 bases each). Trimming took 5 bases from V and 0 from J, leaving 11 bases between them. The CDR3 has 15 residues. Germline CDR1 is SGHNT and CDR2 is YENEEA. DNA of the CDR3: TGTGCCAGCAGCCTCGGGGCGATAGCCAAAAACATTCAGTACTTC. Encoded protein: CASSLGAIAKNIQYF.

About this clonotype itself: The junction does not match germline at one end; this may be a read error. The rearrangement joins TRBV6-5 to TRBJ2-5; TRBD2 might be the D (6 bases). From germline, CDR1 is MNHEY and CDR2 SVGAGI. The CDR3 contains 13 residues. This chain's CDR3 is CVSSNSRGETQYF. The CDR3 DNA reads as TGTGTCAGCAGTAACAGCCGCGGGGAGACACAGTACTTC.

Points on this clonotype: The germline gene is not matched at one end of the junction; a read error may be the cause. The chain joins TRBV11-3 to TRBJ2-7; 13 bases agree with TRBD2. Germline V gene data show CDR1 as SGHNT and CDR2 as YENEEA. The CDR3 spans 16 residues. CDR3 amino acids: CAISGGGLAGFYEQYF. The CDR3 bases are TGTGCCATCAGCGGGGGGGGACTAGCGGGATTCTACGAGCAGTACTTC. Variable domain in full (rest from reference TRBV11-3 and TRBJ2-7): EAGVVQSPRYKIIEKKQPVAFWCNPISGHNTLYWYLQNLGQGPELLIRYENEEAVDDSQLPKDRFSAERLKGVDSTLKIQPAELGDSAVYLCAISGGGLAGFYEQYFGPGTRLTVT.

Regarding this clonotype: Just one base apart from a much larger clone, this may be a read error. This sequence joins TRBV12-3 or TRBV12-4 and TRBJ1-5; 12 bases match TRBD1. The CDR3 length is 15 residues. CDR3 region: CVRRFGTGGHQPQHF. The CDR3 nucleotides are TGTGTCAGGAGATTCGGGACAGGGGGCCATCAGCCCCAGCATTTT.

Relative to its sample, this clonotype is hyperexpanded. This chain joins TRBV11-2 and TRBJ2-1, with 9 bases fitting TRBD2. CDR1 and CDR2 (germline): SGHAT, FQNNGV. CDR3 length: 16 amino acids. The V gene end was trimmed by 0 bases and the J gene end by 7 bases; junction bases not matched to a gene: 7. The CDR3 bases are TGTGCCAGCAGCTTAGAGCTCCTAGCGGGAATGAATGAGCAGTTCTTC. This encodes CASSLELLAGMNEQFF.

As regards this clonotype: This clone may be a read error of a much larger clone one base away. This rearrangement joins TRBV4-2 to TRBJ1-5; D may be TRBD1 (5 bases). Trimming pared 0 bases from V and 6 bases from J, leaving 21 bases between. The CDR3 length is 18 residues. Germline V gene sequence: CDR1 LGHNA, CDR2 YNFKEQ. CDR3 DNA sequence: TGTGCCAGCAGCCAAGATAGAAATGGTGGGACCTCCAGTCAGCCCCAGCATTTT. Amino acid sequence: CASSQDRNGGTSSQPQHF.

With respect to this clonotype: The CDR3 end shows no conserved phenylalanine or tryptophan, and so a read error is likely. The rearrangement joins TRBV29-1 to TRBJ1-1, with TRBD1 as a possible D gene (6 bases). The CDR3 is made up of 10 amino acids. Trimming shortened V by 6 bases and J by 7 bases, and 9 bases separated the two germline ends. CDR1 is SQVTM and CDR2 is ANQGSEA in the germline V gene. CDR3 nucleotide sequence: TGCAGCGTGGGGGACAATGAAGCTTTCTTA. This codes for CSVGDNEAFL.

This clonotype appeared many times. The rearrangement uses TRBV5-6 and TRBJ2-7; D unresolved. In germline, CDR1 is SGHDT, CDR2 YYEEEE. The CDR3 covers 14 residues. Trimming shortened V by 4 bases and J by 0 bases, and 11 bases separated the two germline ends. The CDR3 sequence: CASSLDVSSYEQYF. The DNA for the CDR3 is TGTGCCAGCAGCCTGGACGTAAGCTCCTACGAGCAGTACTTC.